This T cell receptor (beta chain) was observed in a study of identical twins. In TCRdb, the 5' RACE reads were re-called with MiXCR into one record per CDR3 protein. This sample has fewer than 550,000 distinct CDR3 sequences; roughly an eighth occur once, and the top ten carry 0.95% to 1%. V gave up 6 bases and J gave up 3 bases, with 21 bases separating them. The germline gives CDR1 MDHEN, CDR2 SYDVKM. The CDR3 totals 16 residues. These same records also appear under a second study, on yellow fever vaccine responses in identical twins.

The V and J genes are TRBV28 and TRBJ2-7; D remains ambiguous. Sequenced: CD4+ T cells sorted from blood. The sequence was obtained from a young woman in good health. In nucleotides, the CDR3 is TGTGCCAGCAGCCCCTGGTCCCCAGGCCAGGACTACGAGCAGTACTTC. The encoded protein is CASSPWSPGQDYEQYF.